These T cell receptor beta chains were read from a single sample in a study of Graves' ophthalmopathy and Graves' hyperthyroidism. TCRdb reprocessed the multiplex PCR reads with MiXCR, giving one entry per CDR3 protein. The sample holds around 1.1 million distinct CDR3 sequences, about 36% seen once. The material sequenced was peripheral blood or thyroid tissue (not recorded which). The source of these receptors is an adult man with Graves' hyperthyroidism. CDR3s include the opening cysteine and the closing phenylalanine or tryptophan. A D gene is named only where the DNA matches it firmly. Clone size appears in some rows only: once, few, many, or a class for an expanded clone.

CDR3 DNA	CDR3 protein	clone size	D gene	J gene	V gene
TGCAGCGTCGCTTTTGGTGGGGCCAACGTCCTGACTTTC	CSVAFGGANVLTF	-	-	TRBJ2-6	TRBV29-1
TGTGCCAGCAGTTTAGACCCCTATGGCTACACCTTC	CASSLDPYGYTF	many	-	TRBJ1-2	TRBV12-3/TRBV12-4
TGTGCCAGCAGTCTTGGGACTCCCGGGGGGGCCCAGTACTTC	CASSLGTPGGAQYF	few	TRBD2	TRBJ2-5	TRBV12-3/TRBV12-4
TGTGCCAGCAGTCCCTGGGGGCAGATCCCCAATCAGCCCCAGCATTTT	CASSPWGQIPNQPQHF	-	-	TRBJ1-5	TRBV12-3/TRBV12-4
TGTGCCAGCAGTTTAAGGTCCCTGTCCTACGAGCAGTACTTC	CASSLRSLSYEQYF	many	-	TRBJ2-7	TRBV12-3/TRBV12-4
TGCAGTGCTACCTCGGGCTGGACGGGGAAAATCTATGGCTACACCTTC	CSATSGWTGKIYGYTF	-	-	TRBJ1-2	TRBV20-1
TGTGCCAGCAGTGTTGGGGGGACTGGAAACACCTTC	CASSVGGTGNTF	-	-	TRBJ1-2	TRBV2
TGCAGCGCCCGCCCGGGGGGACAGGGGGCCTACGAGCAGTACTTC	CSARPGGQGAYEQYF	many	TRBD1	TRBJ2-7	TRBV29-1
TGCGCCAGCAGGACCGGGACAGTGGCCGCAGAGACCCAGTACTTC	CASRTGTVAAETQYF	many	TRBD1	TRBJ2-5	TRBV10-1
TGTGCCAGCAGCGGAGCTGGGTACGGGGCCAACGTCCTGACTTTC	CASSGAGYGANVLTF	many	-	TRBJ2-6	TRBV9
TGCAGTGCTCCCCCTACTAGCGGGTTCTCCTACGAGCAGTACTTC	CSAPPTSGFSYEQYF	-	TRBD2	TRBJ2-7	TRBV20-1
TGTGCCACCAGTGATACCGGGACAGGGGACACCCAATATGGCTACACCTTC	CATSDTGTGDTQYGYTF	many	TRBD1	TRBJ1-2	TRBV24-1
TGCGCCAGCAGCTTGGGGGCCTCTCCCTACGAGCAGTACTTC	CASSLGASPYEQYF	few	-	TRBJ2-7	TRBV5-1
TGTGCCAGCGGGAGCCTCCAAGAGACCCAGTACTTC	CASGSLQETQYF	many	-	TRBJ2-5	TRBV11-2
TGTGCCACCAGTGACCCAACTAGCGGGACTCAAGAGACCCAGTACTTC	CATSDPTSGTQETQYF	once	TRBD2	TRBJ2-5	TRBV24-1
TGTGCCATCAGTGAGTCTCGTGGGACAGACCTATACGAGCAGTACTTC	CAISESRGTDLYEQYF	many	TRBD1	TRBJ2-7	TRBV10-3
TGTGCCATCAGTGAGTCGTTAAGAGATACGCAGTATTTT	CAISESLRDTQYF	-	-	TRBJ2-3	TRBV10-3
TGTGCCAGCAGCGCCGGGACAAGAACTGAAGCTTTCTTT	CASSAGTRTEAFF	many	-	TRBJ1-1	TRBV9
TGTGCCAGTAGTATTAAGGGAGACCTGGGCCAAGAATCGGGCACTGAAGCTTTCTTT	CASSIKGDLGQESGTEAFF	-	-	TRBJ1-1	TRBV19
TGTGCCAGCAGTAGATCCGACGGGGCTGGGAGCGAGCAGTACTTC	CASSRSDGAGSEQYF	-	-	TRBJ2-7	TRBV25-1
TGTGCCAGCAGTTACACGCAAAGTCAGGGTTTGGACGGCTACACCTTC	CASSYTQSQGLDGYTF	-	-	TRBJ1-2	TRBV6-5
TGCAGTGCTACGTATACGGGACAGGGAAGTCAGCCCCAGCATTTT	CSATYTGQGSQPQHF	-	TRBD1	TRBJ1-5	TRBV20-1
TGCAGTGCTAGAAACCCGGGACAGGGAAACACCATATATTTT	CSARNPGQGNTIYF	many	TRBD1	TRBJ1-3	TRBV20-1
TGCGCCAGCAGTGAGGACGCTGAGGGCTACACCTTC	CASSEDAEGYTF	-	-	TRBJ1-2	TRBV10-2
TGTGCCAGCAATCTAAGGGGACTAGCGGGGGGGCACGATACGCAGTATTTT	CASNLRGLAGGHDTQYF	-	TRBD2	TRBJ2-3	TRBV5-6